The present entry profiles one T cell receptor (beta chain) with its context. Its antigen is still unknown. The germline V gene has CDR1 SGHRS and CDR2 YFSETQ. Trimming cost V 0 bases and J 4 bases; bases outside gene matches: 3. CDR3 length equals 14 residues. The entry originates in a study of T cell responses to AZD1222 COVID-19 vaccine. Findings of the study overall: Repertoires in all cases were sampled only once the peak T cell response had passed. Only a handful of AZD1222 recipients were seropositive at baseline. Donors, mostly white British, included more females; clonal diversity was possibly underestimated.

Method: immunoSEQ multiplex PCR; TCRdb's copy keeps in-frame clones and lacks some. The sample has roughly 270,000 clones, 94% seen once; the top ten hold less than 0.65%. This receptor was identified in an adult who received the AZD1222 COVID-19 vaccine. This chain uses TRBV5-1 with TRBJ1-2, with TRBD1 identical over 7 bases. Here the sequenced sample was peripheral blood, taken 28 days after the second AZD1222 dose. CDR3 nucleotide sequence: TGCGCCAGCAGCTTGGGACAGGGAGTCTATGGCTACACCTTC. It codes for CASSLGQGVYGYTF.